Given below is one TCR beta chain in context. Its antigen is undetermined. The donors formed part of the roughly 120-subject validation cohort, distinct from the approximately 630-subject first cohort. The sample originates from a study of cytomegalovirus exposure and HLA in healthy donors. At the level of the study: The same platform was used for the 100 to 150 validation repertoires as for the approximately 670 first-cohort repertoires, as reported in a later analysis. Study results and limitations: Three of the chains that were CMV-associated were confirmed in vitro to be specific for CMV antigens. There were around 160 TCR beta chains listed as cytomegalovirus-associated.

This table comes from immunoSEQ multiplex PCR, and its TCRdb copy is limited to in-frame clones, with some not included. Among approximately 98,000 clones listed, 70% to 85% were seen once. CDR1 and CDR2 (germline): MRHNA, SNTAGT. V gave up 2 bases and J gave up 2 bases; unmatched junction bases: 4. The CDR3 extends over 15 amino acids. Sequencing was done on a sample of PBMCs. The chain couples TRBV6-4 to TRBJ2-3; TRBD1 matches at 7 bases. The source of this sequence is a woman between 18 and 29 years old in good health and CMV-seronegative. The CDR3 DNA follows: TGTGCCAGCAGTGACGAGGGACAGCCCACAGATACGCAGTATTTT. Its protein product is CASSDEGQPTDTQYF.